Listed here are 29 T cell receptor beta chains from one sample, sequenced in a study of OX40 agonist ivuxolimab in advanced cancers. Assay: immunoSEQ multiplex PCR; the TCRdb copy retains only in-frame clones and omits some. The data hold about 81,000 clones, with around 93% observed a single time. The sample was CD4+ or CD8+ T cells sorted from blood, taken in a trial of the OX40 agonist ivuxolimab. The receptors originated from an adult with an advanced solid tumor such as melanoma, head and neck, liver or kidney cancer.

The chain carries TRBV4-3 and TRBJ2-1, with TRBD2 matching 7 bases. This CDR3 is built from 16 residues. The V segment lost 1 base and the J segment 4 bases; nucleotides outside the gene matches: 7. The V gene's germline CDR1 is LGHNA and CDR2 YSLEER. The CDR3 here is CASSQVRLAIYNEQFF. The CDR3 region has the DNA TGCGCCAGCAGCCAAGTGAGACTAGCCATATACAATGAGCAGTTCTTC.

J is TRBJ1-5 and V is TRBV19; 7 bases align to TRBD1. With 6 bases clipped from V and 0 bases from J, the junction kept 5 bases outside the gene matches. The CDR3 is made up of 15 amino acids. Per the germline V gene, CDR1 is LNHDA and CDR2 is SQIVND (reference sequence). In DNA, the CDR3 is TGTGCCAGTAGCGAGGGACAGCCTAGCAATCAGCCCCAGCATTTT. This sequence encodes CASSEGQPSNQPQHF.

The chain has TRBV7-3 and TRBJ1-2; D is perhaps TRBD1 (6 bases). This CDR3 region has 16 residues. CDR1 and CDR2 from the germline V gene are SGHTA and FQGTGA. The V end was cut by 5 bases, the J end by 3 bases, with 19 bases between. The CDR3 loop reads CASSPFQGPGDYGYTF. The CDR3, as DNA: TGTGCCAGCAGCCCGTTTCAGGGGCCAGGGGACTATGGCTACACCTTC.

The count of this clone is one. The chain links TRBV6-5 to TRBJ1-1; tentatively, D is TRBD1 (6 bases). Germline-derived CDR1 and CDR2 are MNHEY and SVGAGI. Trimming removed 6 bases at V and 5 bases at J, with 19 bases between. The CDR3 is 15 residues long. The CDR3 DNA is TGTGCCAGCAGCTTCTCCGGGGGGCACGGAACTGAAGCTTTCTTT. Protein product: CASSFSGGHGTEAFF.

The chain couples TRBV4-3 to TRBJ2-7; 7 nucleotides match TRBD1. V gave up 3 bases and J gave up 2 bases; unmatched junction bases: 4. This CDR3 is 14 amino acids long. CDR1 and CDR2 from the germline V gene are LGHNA and YSLEER. CDR3 nucleotide sequence: TGCGCCAGCAGCCAGGGGGACAGCCCCTACGAGCAGTACTTC. Translated: CASSQGDSPYEQYF.

V and J are TRBV12-5 and TRBJ2-5; D unresolved. V gave up 3 bases and J gave up 0 bases, with 11 bases separating them. The CDR3 has 15 residues. Germline V gene sequence: CDR1 LGHNT, CDR2 FRNRAP. As DNA, the CDR3 is TGTGCTAGTGGTTTAGGCAGGCCTTACCAAGAGACCCAGTACTTC. It encodes CASGLGRPYQETQYF.

This sequence joins TRBV19 and TRBJ2-7, with D uncertain. Germline values: CDR1 LNHDA, CDR2 SQIVND (reference sequence). Trimming removed 5 bases at V and 3 bases at J, with 17 bases between. This CDR3 region has 15 residues. The CDR3 DNA follows: TGTGCCAGTAGTTTTGGGTATGGATTCAACTACGAGCAGTACTTC. Amino acids: CASSFGYGFNYEQYF.

With respect to this clone: This sample also contains other DNA sequences that code for the same CDR3. The V call is TRBV19, the J call TRBJ1-1; 9 bases are shared with TRBD1. The CDR3 covers 14 residues. Germline trimming cut 5 bases from V and 1 base from J; bases unmatched to any gene: 2. Germline V gene lookup returns CDR1 LNHDA and CDR2 SQIVND (reference sequence). The DNA for the CDR3 is TGTGCCAGTAGTCTGGGACAGGGGAACACTGAAGCTTTCTTT. Translation gives CASSLGQGNTEAFF.

The J gene is TRBJ2-1, the V gene TRBV6-9; maybe TRBD2 (6 bases). CDR1 and CDR2 from the germline V gene are MNHGY and SVAAGI. Trimming took off 10 bases at V and 4 bases at J, with 17 bases between the two ends. There are 14 residues in the CDR3. For the CDR3, the DNA is TGTGCCAACGTAAGAGGGAGGCATTACAATGAGCAGTTCTTC. Protein sequence: CANVRGRHYNEQFF.

The genes are TRBV21-1 and TRBJ1-5; TRBD1, the D gene given by the table, was not confirmed from the DNA. TRBV21-1 is deemed a pseudogene. This CDR3 has 16 residues. The CDR3 DNA reads TGTGCCAGCAGCTCCCACAGGGGGAGAGGCAATCAGCCCCAGCATTTT. This translates into CASSSHRGRGNQPQHF.

This rearrangement joins TRBV9 to TRBJ2-1; D possibly uses TRBD1 or TRBD2 (5 bases each). This CDR3 has 16 amino acids. The V gene lost 3 bases and the J gene lost 4 bases, with 17 bases spanning the gap. Germline CDR1 SGDLS, CDR2 YYNGEE. The CDR3 DNA follows: TGTGCCAGCAGCGACCTATCTGGGGGTACTTACAATGAGCAGTTCTTC. Amino acid sequence: CASSDLSGGTYNEQFF.

This chain joins TRBV2 and TRBJ2-7; tentative D call: TRBD1 (5 bases). Between the trimmed V and J ends, which lost 3 bases and 7 bases, there was a span of 16 bases. Germline CDR1 is SNHLY and CDR2 is FYNNEI. The CDR3 is 14 amino acids. CDR3 in DNA: TGTGCCAGCAGTGACGTATACAGGTTACGAGAGCAGTACTTC. It is translated as CASSDVYRLREQYF.

CDR3 coding DNA: TGTGCCAGCGACCTACTAGGGGGGACCACTGAAGCTTTCTTT. This sequence encodes CASDLLGGTTEAFF. The chain employs TRBV14 and TRBJ1-1; TRBD1 might be the D (6 bases). This CDR3 is 14 amino acids long. Trimming took off 8 bases at V and 4 bases at J, with 17 bases between the two ends. Germline V gene sequence: CDR1 SGHDN, CDR2 FVKESK. The full variable domain, in which reference TRBV14 and TRBJ1-1 provide the parts outside the CDR3, is EAGVTQFPSHSVIEKGQTVTLRCDPISGHDNLYWYRRVMGKEIKFLLHFVKESKQDESGMPNNRFLAERTGGTYSTLKVQPAELEDSGVYFCASDLLGGTTEAFFGQGTRLTVV.

The chain combines TRBV7-2 with TRBJ1-5; tentatively, D is TRBD1 (6 bases). The germline CDR1 and CDR2 sequences are SGHTA and FQGNSA. V shed 5 bases and J shed 9 bases, with 11 bases lying between them. There are 12 residues in the CDR3. CDR3 coding DNA: TGTGCCAGCAGCGCTACGACAGGGCCCCAGCATTTT. This sequence encodes CASSATTGPQHF.

The chain recombines TRBV21-1 with TRBJ2-7; the DNA was not used to check the table's D call, TRBD2. TRBV21-1 is designated a pseudogene. There are 12 residues in the CDR3. Here the CDR3 reads CARTETAGEQYF. CDR3 DNA: TGTGCTAGGACTGAGACGGCGGGCGAGCAGTACTTC.

The chain joins TRBV27 to TRBJ1-2, with TRBD1 as a possible D gene (6 bases). Germline lookup yields CDR1 MNHEY and CDR2 SMNVEV (reference sequence). The CDR3 covers 15 residues. The V gene lost 0 bases and the J gene lost 7 bases, with 15 bases spanning the gap. CDR3 DNA sequence: TGTGCCAGCAGTTTATCGGGGGGGCCCATTGGTGGCTACACCTTC. Its translation is CASSLSGGPIGGYTF.

This clone was recorded once. The CDR3 sequence is CAISVDRSYEQYF. The CDR3 region has the DNA TGTGCCATCAGCGTGGACAGATCCTACGAGCAGTACTTC. The rearrangement links TRBV10-3 to TRBJ2-7, with D tentatively TRBD1 (6 bases). V was trimmed by 6 bases and J by 1 base, leaving 10 bases between them. Germline V gene data show CDR1 as ENHRY and CDR2 as SYGVKD. The CDR3 loop spans 13 amino acids.

The V call is TRBV9, the J call TRBJ1-2; possible D gene TRBD1, 6 bases. V lost 3 bases to trimming and J lost 12 bases, with 27 bases between them. CDR3 length: 16 residues. Germline V gives CDR1 SGDLS, CDR2 YYNGEE. CDR3 sequence reads: CASSDPGAGDFFPNTF. Here the CDR3 DNA reads TGTGCCAGCAGCGATCCGGGGGCAGGGGACTTCTTTCCTAACACCTTC.

The chain links TRBV29-1 to TRBJ1-4; TRBD1 might be the D (5 bases). V lost 6 bases, J lost 16 bases, and 18 bases lay in between. The CDR3 loop spans 11 amino acids. Germline CDR1 SQVTM, CDR2 ANQGSEA. The CDR3 sequence: CSVGGTVLQFF. CDR3 nucleotides: TGCAGCGTGGGCGGGACCGTCCTCCAGTTTTTT. Based on the CDR3 plus reference TRBV29-1 and TRBJ1-4, the full variable domain is SAVISQKPSRDICQRGTSLTIQCQVDSQVTMMFWYRQQPGQSLTLIATANQGSEATYESGFVIDKFPISRPNLTFSTLTVSNMSPEDSSIYLCSVGGTVLQFFGSGTQLSVL.

This rearrangement joins TRBV9 to TRBJ2-5, with a weak D call TRBD2 (7 bases). Germline V lookup: CDR1 SGDLS, CDR2 YYNGEE. This CDR3 comprises 15 residues. V was pared by 4 bases and J by 5 bases, with 18 bases between. Written as DNA, the CDR3 is TGTGCCAGCAGCCCCCCCTCGGGGGGCGTGGAGACCCAGTACTTC. Translated: CASSPPSGGVETQYF.

The chain is built from TRBV27 and TRBJ2-7; D gene ambiguous. V dropped 2 bases and J dropped 2 bases, with 7 bases sitting between them. This CDR3 spans 13 amino acids. CDR1 and CDR2 from the germline V gene are MNHEY and SMNVEV (reference sequence). CDR3 loop: CASSLPGAYEQYF. The CDR3 nucleotides are TGTGCCAGCAGTTTACCGGGTGCCTACGAGCAGTACTTC.

CDR3 in amino acids: CSVVAERGPYEQYF. The DNA of the CDR3 is TGCAGCGTTGTGGCGGAGAGGGGGCCCTACGAGCAGTACTTC. The rearrangement joins TRBV29-1 to TRBJ2-7, with 7 bases lining up with TRBD1. This CDR3 is built from 14 residues. The germline gives CDR1 SQVTM, CDR2 ANQGSEA. The V and J ends lost 4 bases and 2 bases, in that order; junction bases with no gene match: 8.

This chain connects TRBV4-1 to TRBJ2-1; D possibly matches TRBD1 or TRBD2 (5 bases each). The V end lost 1 base, the J end lost 0 bases, and 13 bases lay between the germline ends. CDR3 length: 17 residues. Looked up from germline, CDR1 is MGHRA and CDR2 is YSYEKL. CDR3 nucleotide sequence: TGCGCCAGCAGCCAAGGGACTGGGGCGAGCTCCTACAATGAGCAGTTCTTC. Its protein product is CASSQGTGASSYNEQFF.

The V call is TRBV7-9, the J call TRBJ2-1; the D gene could be TRBD1 or TRBD2 (5 bases each). With 5 bases removed from V and 6 bases from J, the gap between germline ends came to 11 bases. The CDR3 covers 13 residues. Per germline, CDR1 SEHNR and CDR2 FQNEAQ (reference sequence). The CDR3 loop is CASSLFGANEQFF. The CDR3 coding sequence is TGTGCCAGCAGCCTCTTCGGGGCCAATGAGCAGTTCTTC.

This clone was seen only once. The chain is built from TRBV6-5 and TRBJ2-7; tentative D call: TRBD2 (6 bases). The CDR3 sequence is 13 residues long. The germline V gene encodes CDR1 MNHEY and CDR2 SVGAGI. Trimming stripped 2 bases from V and 4 bases from J, with 9 bases between. DNA for the CDR3: TGTGCCAGCAGTTACGCGGGACTTTACGAGCAGTACTTC. Protein product: CASSYAGLYEQYF.

This chain links TRBV2 with TRBJ1-1; possible D gene TRBD1, 6 bases. V lost 6 bases and J 0 bases, leaving 11 bases between the germline ends. Germline V gives CDR1 SNHLY, CDR2 FYNNEI. This CDR3 spans 14 amino acids. CDR3: CASSVGQMNTEAFF. The CDR3 region has the DNA TGTGCCAGCAGCGTTGGACAGATGAACACTGAAGCTTTCTTT.

This chain connects TRBV19 to TRBJ1-3; maybe TRBD1 (5 bases). The CDR3 is 15 residues long. CDR1 and CDR2 (germline): LNHDA, SQIVND (reference sequence). V lost 5 bases and J 0 bases, leaving 11 bases between the germline ends. The CDR3: CASSVGGLSGNTIYF. CDR3 nucleotide sequence: TGTGCCAGTAGTGTCGGGGGTCTCTCTGGAAACACCATATATTTT. Variable domain in full (rest from reference TRBV19 and TRBJ1-3): DGGITQSPKYLFRKEGQNVTLSCEQNLNHDAMYWYRQDPGQGLRLIYYSQIVNDFQKGDIAEGYSVSREKKESFPLTVTSAQKNPTAFYLCASSVGGLSGNTIYFGEGSWLTVV.

The CDR3: CASSLVGGKNIQYF. CDR3 nucleotide sequence: TGTGCCAGCAGCTTAGTTGGGGGAAAAAACATTCAGTACTTC. This sequence joins TRBV7-9 and TRBJ2-4; TRBD1 or TRBD2 may be the D gene (5 bases each). V was trimmed by 1 base and J by 4 bases, leaving 8 bases between them. CDR1 is SEHNR and CDR2 is FQNEAQ in the germline V gene (reference sequence). This CDR3 contains 14 residues.

The chain uses TRBV2 and TRBJ2-2; tentative D call: TRBD2 (6 bases). The CDR3 is 17 amino acids. From germline, CDR1 is SNHLY and CDR2 FYNNEI. V lost 3 bases to trimming and J lost 3 bases, with 17 bases between them. This chain's CDR3 is CASSESGGDPHTGELFF. The DNA of the CDR3 is TGTGCCAGCAGTGAGTCTGGAGGGGACCCTCACACCGGGGAGCTGTTTTTT.